The 21 T cell receptor beta chains reported below all come from one sample, sequenced in a study of T cells in Graves' hyperthyroidism and ophthalmopathy. RNA transcripts provided the source from which TCR beta CDR3 regions were amplified. Primed by the HTBI set, a first-round RT-PCR was run on the TCR CDR3. TCRdb re-derived calls from the multiplex PCR reads in MiXCR, one entry per CDR3 protein. The sample shows around 690,000 distinct CDR3 sequences, roughly 17% of them seen only once. The sequenced sample was blood. Source of these receptors: a man in his fifties or sixties with Graves' hyperthyroidism.

This clonotype was seen only a few times. This rearrangement joins TRBV29-1 to TRBJ2-7; TRBD1 is a possible D gene (5 bases). V shed 4 bases and J shed 3 bases, with 13 bases lying between them. This CDR3 has 13 amino acids. From germline, CDR1 is SQVTM and CDR2 ANQGSEA. CDR3 loop: CSVVRDSGYEQYF. CDR3 coding DNA: TGCAGCGTTGTCCGAGACAGTGGCTACGAGCAGTACTTC.

This clonotype has more than one count but fewer than ten. The chain combines TRBV7-9 with TRBJ2-7; D ambiguous. CDR3 length: 13 residues. The germline V gene has CDR1 SEHNR and CDR2 FQNEAQ (reference sequence). V lost 4 bases and J 7 bases, leaving 14 bases between the germline ends. The DNA for the CDR3 is TGTGCCAGCAGCTCCATCTTGACACAGGAGCAGTACTTC. The encoded protein is CASSSILTQEQYF.

This clonotype came up many times. The chain couples TRBV11-2 to TRBJ2-3; D remains unclear. With 5 bases removed from V and 0 bases from J, the gap between germline ends came to 18 bases. This CDR3 has 17 residues. CDR1 is SGHAT, CDR2 FQNNGV, per germline. The CDR3 bases are TGTGCCAGCAGCGGGATCTTTGGCCCGGTTAGCACAGATACGCAGTATTTT. It encodes CASSGIFGPVSTDTQYF.

This clonotype was detected many times. This rearrangement joins TRBV2 to TRBJ1-1, with a possible D match to TRBD1 (6 bases). V shed 4 bases and J shed 0 bases, with 15 bases lying between them. The CDR3 totals 16 residues. The germline V gene has CDR1 SNHLY and CDR2 FYNNEI. CDR3 residues: CASSAQGRMMNTEAFF. CDR3 nucleotide sequence: TGTGCCAGCAGTGCACAGGGCCGCATGATGAACACTGAAGCTTTCTTT.

The chain recombines TRBV11-3 with TRBJ2-3; D may correspond to TRBD1 or TRBD2 (5 bases each). Germline CDR1 is SGHNT and CDR2 is YENEEA. V was clipped by 5 bases and J by 9 bases, with 12 bases between them. The CDR3 sequence is 12 residues long. The CDR3 sequence is CASSVGGSTQYF. CDR3 nucleotides: TGTGCCAGCAGCGTTGGGGGTTCAACGCAGTATTTT.

At least ten counts were recorded for this clonotype. The CDR3 region has the DNA TGTGCCAGCGAATCCCTCGGGCAGAACTATGGCTACACCTTC. Protein sequence: CASESLGQNYGYTF. The chain has TRBV19 and TRBJ1-2, with D unclear. CDR1 is LNHDA, CDR2 SQIVND, per germline (reference sequence). The ends were cut back, 9 bases at V and 2 bases at J, with 16 bases in the middle. The CDR3 has 14 amino acids.

CDR3 DNA: TGCGCCAGCAGCGAGGGACAGGGTTTAGTCAATGAGCAGTTCTTC. It codes for CASSEGQGLVNEQFF. This chain uses TRBV5-1 with TRBJ2-1, with 9 positions matching TRBD1. CDR3 length: 15 amino acids. V dropped 4 bases and J dropped 6; count of bases not matched to a gene: 8. CDR1 and CDR2 (germline): SGHRS, YFSETQ.

This sequence joins TRBV9 and TRBJ1-2; 7 bases are a match to TRBD1. The junction had 15 bases not matched to a gene; V was cut back by 3 bases and J by 4 bases. Germline values: CDR1 SGDLS, CDR2 YYNGEE. The CDR3 sequence is 17 residues long. The chain's CDR3 is CASSAYLTGKDIYGYTF. CDR3 sequence (DNA): TGTGCCAGCAGCGCGTATTTGACAGGGAAGGACATCTATGGCTACACCTTC.

This clonotype turned up a few times. This chain connects TRBV5-5 to TRBJ2-7, with D unclear. Germline CDR1 and CDR2: SGHKS and YYEKEE (reference sequence). The CDR3 is made up of 11 amino acids. The V and J ends lost 4 bases and 6 bases respectively, with 8 bases between them. The CDR3 is CASSPSREQYF. CDR3 bases: TGTGCCAGCAGCCCCTCGCGCGAGCAGTACTTC.

This rearrangement joins TRBV27 to TRBJ1-1, with a tentative D call TRBD1 (5 bases). Trimming shortened V by 5 bases and J by 5 bases, and 18 bases separated the two germline ends. This CDR3 comprises 15 residues. The germline gives CDR1 MNHEY, CDR2 SMNVEV (reference sequence). CDR3 sequence reads: CASSPLDLGATEAFF. Written as DNA, the CDR3 is TGTGCCAGCAGTCCCCTGGACCTAGGGGCAACTGAAGCTTTCTTT.

Only a few counts were recorded for this clonotype. The rearrangement links TRBV6-5 to TRBJ2-7; D may be TRBD1 (5 bases). V lost 0 bases and J 2 bases, leaving 11 bases between the germline ends. Germline V gene sequence: CDR1 MNHEY, CDR2 SVGAGI. This CDR3 region has 15 residues. The CDR3: CASSYSRGSAYEQYF. The DNA for the CDR3 is TGTGCCAGCAGTTACTCTAGGGGATCGGCCTACGAGCAGTACTTC.

In this sample, this clonotype turned up many times. V is TRBV27 and J is TRBJ1-1; unclear D gene. The length of the CDR3 is 15 residues. Germline values: CDR1 MNHEY, CDR2 SMNVEV (reference sequence). Deletions cut 8 bases from V and 1 base from J, with 17 bases between. The chain's CDR3 is CASFIIGIPNTEAFF. The CDR3 DNA sequence: TGTGCCAGCTTTATAATCGGGATTCCGAACACTGAAGCTTTCTTT.

This clonotype was recorded many times. The chain has TRBV20-1 and TRBJ1-1; the D gene is possibly TRBD1 (5 bases). The CDR3 consists of 13 residues. Germline values: CDR1 DFQATT, CDR2 SNEGSKA (reference sequence). V was shortened by 4 bases and J by 7 bases, with 16 bases between the two germline ends. This CDR3 reads CSATRQGWGEAFF. The CDR3 DNA is TGCAGTGCTACTCGCCAGGGATGGGGTGAAGCTTTCTTT.

Only a few counts were recorded for this clonotype. The chain is built from TRBV29-1 and TRBJ2-5; D may be TRBD1 (6 bases). The CDR3 spans 13 residues. Per the germline V gene, CDR1 is SQVTM and CDR2 is ANQGSEA. V lost 3 bases to trimming and J lost 5 bases, with 13 bases between them. The CDR3, as DNA: TGCAGCGTTGACAACAGGGTATGGGAGACCCAGTACTTC. It specifies CSVDNRVWETQYF. Using reference TRBV29-1 and TRBJ2-5 for the parts outside the CDR3, the full variable domain is SAVISQKPSRDICQRGTSLTIQCQVDSQVTMMFWYRQQPGQSLTLIATANQGSEATYESGFVIDKFPISRPNLTFSTLTVSNMSPEDSSIYLCSVDNRVWETQYFGPGTRLLVL.

The rearrangement links TRBV3-1 to TRBJ1-1; the D gene is possibly TRBD1 (6 bases). Trimming left V 4 bases short and J 8 bases short, with 20 bases between. The CDR3 extends over 15 amino acids. Germline values: CDR1 LGHDT, CDR2 YNNKEL (reference sequence). DNA for the CDR3: TGTGCCAGCAGCCGTATCGGGGGCTGGGAGGCGGAAGCTTTCTTT. Residues: CASSRIGGWEAEAFF. The whole variable domain, remainder taken from reference TRBV3-1 and TRBJ1-1, is DTAVSQTPKYLVTQMGNDKSIKCEQNLGHDTMYWYKQDSKKFLKIMFSYNNKELIINETVPNRFSPKSPDKAHLNLHINSLELGDSAVYFCASSRIGGWEAEAFFGQGTRLTVV.

This chain joins TRBV12-3 or TRBV12-4 and TRBJ1-1; no reliable D call. The length of the CDR3 is 13 residues. Trimming stripped 7 bases from V and 0 bases from J, with 9 bases between. CDR3 in amino acids: CASIKQLNTEAFF. CDR3 coding DNA: TGTGCCAGCATAAAACAGCTGAACACTGAAGCTTTCTTT.

This clonotype showed up just a few times. This rearrangement joins TRBV6-1 to TRBJ1-2; 9 bases are a match to TRBD1. The CDR3 is 14 amino acids. Trimming at V came to 8 bases and at J to 4 bases, leaving 8 bases not matched to a gene. CDR1 MNHNS and CDR2 SASEGT come from the germline V gene. CDR3 bases: TGTGCCAGCTCGGACAGGGGACCTTCCTATGGCTACACCTTC. This sequence encodes CASSDRGPSYGYTF.

A few counts support this clonotype. CDR3 amino acids: CASSMWDTSRRDGYTF. Here the CDR3 DNA reads TGTGCCAGTAGTATGTGGGACACCTCCCGTCGGGATGGCTACACCTTC. This chain joins TRBV19 and TRBJ1-2, with D perhaps matching TRBD1 (6 bases). The CDR3 is 16 residues long. V gave up 3 bases and J gave up 6 bases, with 20 bases separating them. Germline-derived CDR1 and CDR2 are LNHDA and SQIVND (reference sequence).

The V gene is TRBV4-2, the J gene TRBJ2-1; 14 nucleotides line up with TRBD2. V trimming: 2 bases; J trimming: 10 bases; junction bases outside the gene matches: 7. This CDR3 is built from 16 residues. CDR1 is LGHNA, CDR2 YNFKEQ, per germline. The CDR3 loop reads CASSQRGLAGGREQFF. CDR3 in DNA: TGTGCCAGCAGCCAACGAGGACTAGCGGGAGGTCGGGAGCAGTTCTTC.

V gene TRBV20-1 combines with J gene TRBJ2-7; D gene uncertain. Trimming shortened V by 3 bases and J by 0 bases, and 27 bases separated the two germline ends. From germline, CDR1 is DFQATT and CDR2 SNEGSKA (reference sequence). The CDR3 runs to 19 residues. Written as DNA, the CDR3 is TGCAGTGCTAGTGTCCTCGTTCCTCGAACTGAAAGGAGCTCCTACGAGCAGTACTTC. Protein product: CSASVLVPRTERSSYEQYF.

The CDR3 reads CASSFWRAALQETQYF. CDR3 DNA sequence: TGTGCCAGCAGCTTCTGGCGGGCGGCCCTCCAAGAGACCCAGTACTTC. The V and J genes are TRBV7-9 and TRBJ2-5; possible D gene TRBD2, 5 bases. CDR3 length: 16 amino acids. The ends were cut back, 3 bases at V and 1 base at J, with 15 bases in the middle. CDR1 SEHNR and CDR2 FQNEAQ come from the germline V gene (reference sequence).